This T cell receptor (beta chain) was documented in a study of beta chain features in type 1 diabetes. Looking at the study overall: In all, some 100,000,000 sorted cells from all samples were analyzed. The study, taken as a whole, reports: Researchers report that Type 1 diabetes patients had moderately but significantly shorter TCRB CDR3s across all four CD4+ subsets. Type 1 diabetes patients had VDJ junctions that carried fewer insertions and more deletions.

Every single donor gave one heparinised blood draw, and these averaged around 120 mL. The authors sorted CD4+ naive, central memory, regulatory and stem cell-like memory cells via CD45RO/CCR7/CD25/CD127/CD95/CD27. The trim removed 2 bases at V and 8 bases at J, leaving 3 bases unmatched. Germline V gene data show CDR1 as SGHNT and CDR2 as YYREEE (reference sequence). This CDR3 is 13 amino acids long. The authors reverse transcribed all of the isolated RNA, so sequencing captured expressed TCRB transcripts. Here immunoSEQ multiplex PCR was the method, and the copy in TCRdb shows in-frame clones only, minus some. The sample includes 200,000 to 250,000 clones, approximately 15% seen only once; the top ten take roughly 0.019%. This clone has just a few counts. The antigen is not known.

The sequenced sample was naive CD4+ T cells from blood. The genes are TRBV5-4 and TRBJ2-1, with 8 bases fitting TRBD2. The receptor was derived from a man aged 30 to 39 with type 1 diabetes. The CDR3 sequence: CASSLREGDEQFF. CDR3 DNA sequence: TGTGCCAGCAGCTTACGGGAGGGTGATGAGCAGTTCTTC. The variable domain in full, completed from reference TRBV5-4 and TRBJ2-1, reads ETGVTQSPTHLIKTRGQQVTLRCSSQSGHNTVSWYQQALGQGPQFIFQYYREEENGRGNFPPRFSGLQFPNYSSELNVNALELDDSALYLCASSLREGDEQFFGPGTRLTVL.